Listed below are T cell receptor beta chains from one sample, sequenced in a study of response to subunit inactivated influenza vaccine. TCRdb ran MiXCR on the RT-PCR reads and lists one entry per CDR3 protein. In the table there are about 500,000 distinct CDR3 sequences, approximately 17% of which are singletons. The sample here was CD4+ T cells sorted from PBMCs, taken less than 30 months after vaccination. The receptors were sampled from a man between 50 and 75 years old who received an inactivated influenza vaccine. Each CDR3 is given with its conserved first and last residue. A D gene is named only where the DNA matches it firmly. Size is stated for part of the rows, as once, few or many counts, or as a class when the clone is expanded.

>NA|TRBV7-6|TRBD1|TRBJ1-4
TGTGCCAGCAGCTTTGGGAACAGGGGAACTAATGAAAAACTGTTTTTT
CASSFGNRGTNEKLFF
>few|TRBV20-1|NA|TRBJ2-5
TGCAGTGCCGAGACACGGGCAGGGAGGAAGACCCAGTACTTC
CSAETRAGRKTQYF
>few|TRBV19|NA|TRBJ1-4
TGTGCCAGGATTGGGGGACATTTGCACGAAAAACTGTTTTTT
CARIGGHLHEKLFF
>many|TRBV12-3/TRBV12-4|NA|TRBJ2-3
TGTGCCAGCAGTTCCCAGGGATACGGTAGCACAGATACGCAGTATTTT
CASSSQGYGSTDTQYF
>NA|TRBV20-1|TRBD2|TRBJ2-7
TGCAGTGTTCGGGGAAGCGGGAGGGCCGTGTCCTACGAGCAGTACTTC
CSVRGSGRAVSYEQYF
>NA|TRBV9|NA|TRBJ2-7
TGTGCCAGCAGCGTCGGGGACCTGGGTGTGGAGCAGTACTTC
CASSVGDLGVEQYF
>many|TRBV9|NA|TRBJ2-3
TGTGCCAGCAGCGTAGGGACCCAAGGACATACGCAGTATTTT
CASSVGTQGHTQYF
>NA|TRBV4-1|TRBD1|TRBJ1-5
TGCGCCAGCAGCCAGACAGGGGGCAGGGGCAATCAGCCCCAGCATTTT
CASSQTGGRGNQPQHF
>NA|TRBV4-3|NA|TRBJ2-3
TGCGCCAGCAGCCAGGAAACAGGCACAGATACGCAGTATTTT
CASSQETGTDTQYF
>few|TRBV12-3/TRBV12-4|NA|TRBJ1-5
TGTGCCAGCGGGGAGGGACCCCCTGGTGGGCCCCAGCATTTT
CASGEGPPGGPQHF
>few|TRBV9|NA|TRBJ1-3
TGTGCCAGCAGCGTACAAGACACAGGCCCTCTAAACACCATATATTTT
CASSVQDTGPLNTIYF
>few|TRBV12-3/TRBV12-4|NA|TRBJ2-4
TGTGCCAGCAAGGGTCTGGGTCTAGCCAAAAACATTCAGTACTTC
CASKGLGLAKNIQYF
>few|TRBV11-2|NA|TRBJ2-7
TGTGCCAGCGGCGGACGGAGGGGCCTCTACGAGCAGTACTTC
CASGGRRGLYEQYF
>few|TRBV4-2|NA|TRBJ1-1
TGTGCCAGCAGTACGAGCCGGGAAATTAATGAAGCTTTCTTT
CASSTSREINEAFF
>few|TRBV20-1|TRBD2|TRBJ2-7
TGCAGTGCTAGTATCTCAGCGGGGGGGCCCTACGAGCAGTACTTC
CSASISAGGPYEQYF
>NA|TRBV6-1|NA|TRBJ2-6
TGTGCCAGCAGTGAGGCTGGGACATCTTCTGGGGCCAACGTCCTGACTTTC
CASSEAGTSSGANVLTF
>few|TRBV28|NA|TRBJ2-1
TGTGCCAGCAGTCTCCGGATCGGTGACCACAATGAGCAGTTCTTC
CASSLRIGDHNEQFF
>NA|TRBV7-9|NA|TRBJ1-2
TGTGCCAGCAGCCCCGGTATGGGGGAGACATATGGCTACACCTTC
CASSPGMGETYGYTF
>few|TRBV10-3|TRBD2|TRBJ2-7
TGTGCCATCAGTGCCTCGGCTAGCGGGAGTCGTGAGCAGTACTTC
CAISASASGSREQYF
>many|TRBV5-1|NA|TRBJ2-5
TGTGCCAGCAGTCCCCGCCGGGAGACCCAGTACTTC
CASSPRRETQYF
>NA|TRBV27|NA|TRBJ2-2
TGTGCCAGCAGATCTTCCGGGAACACCGGGGAGCTGTTTTTT
CASRSSGNTGELFF
>many|TRBV10-3|NA|TRBJ2-5
TGTGCCATCAGTGAGTCGCCTGGAGAGACCCAGTACTTC
CAISESPGETQYF
>NA|TRBV27|NA|TRBJ2-7
TGTGCCAGCAGTTTAAGTGGCAGGCCGGCCTACGAGCAGTACTTC
CASSLSGRPAYEQYF
>few|TRBV10-3|TRBD1|TRBJ1-4
TGTGCCATCAGGGGGGGCACAGGGGGCGTCAATGAAAAACTGTTTTTT
CAIRGGTGGVNEKLFF
>many|TRBV20-1|NA|TRBJ2-4
TGCAGTGCTAGAGTCGGGGTTGATTGGCTCGCTCCCATTCAGTACTTC
CSARVGVDWLAPIQYF
>few|TRBV20-1|TRBD1|TRBJ2-7
TGCAGTGCAACGGACAGGATCCGTGGACCCTACGAGCAGTACTTC
CSATDRIRGPYEQYF